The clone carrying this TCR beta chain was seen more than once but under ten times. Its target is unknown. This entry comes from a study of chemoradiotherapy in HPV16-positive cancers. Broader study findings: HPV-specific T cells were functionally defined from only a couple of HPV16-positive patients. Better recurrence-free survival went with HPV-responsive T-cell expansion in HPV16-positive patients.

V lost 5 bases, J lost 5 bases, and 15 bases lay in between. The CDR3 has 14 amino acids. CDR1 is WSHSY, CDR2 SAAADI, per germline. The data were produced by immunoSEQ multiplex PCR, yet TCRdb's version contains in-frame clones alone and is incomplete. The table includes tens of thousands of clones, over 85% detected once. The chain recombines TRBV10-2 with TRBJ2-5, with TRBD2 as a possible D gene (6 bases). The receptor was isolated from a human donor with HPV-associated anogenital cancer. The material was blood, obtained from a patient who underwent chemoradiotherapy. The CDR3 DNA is TGCGCCAGCAGTCCCGGGGGAGAGCGGGAGACCCAGTACTTC. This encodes CASSPGGERETQYF.